This T cell receptor beta chain was identified in a study of T cell responses to AZD1222 COVID-19 vaccine. Assay used: immunoSEQ multiplex PCR; TCRdb lists only in-frame clones, some missing. The sample contains roughly 180,000 clones, roughly 90% of which appear only once. J lost 5 bases, V lost 7 bases, and 10 bases had no gene match. The germline gives CDR1 MDHEN, CDR2 SYDVKM. This CDR3 spans 15 amino acids. The sample in question was peripheral blood, obtained on day 0 of AZD1222 vaccination. The sequence came from an adult in good health. This rearrangement joins TRBV28 to TRBJ2-5, with 10 bases fitting TRBD2. The CDR3 coding sequence is TGTGCCAGCACCCATAGCGGGAGGCTGGGCGAGACCCAGTACTTC. Translation gives CASTHSGRLGETQYF.